The 20 T cell receptor beta chains given below trace back to one sample, sequenced in a study of T cell repertoires in cytomegalovirus infection. TCRdb fed the reads into MiXCR, producing one record per CDR3 protein. The sample records some 350,000 distinct CDR3 sequences, approximately 18% being singletons. The sequencing input was PBMCs. Source of these receptors: a human donor in good health (CMV status not recorded). Some clones in this sample may be carry-over from other donors' samples.

V gene TRBV15 combines with J gene TRBJ1-1; D ambiguous. This CDR3 comprises 13 residues. Germline V lookup: CDR1 LNHNV, CDR2 YYDKDF (reference sequence). Trimming cost V 5 bases and J 8 bases, with 15 bases left between them. CDR3: CATSPRYVTEAFF. Written as DNA, the CDR3 is TGTGCCACCAGCCCCCGGTATGTTACAGAAGCTTTCTTT.

This clonotype was counted ten times or more. The chain couples TRBV27 to TRBJ2-7, with TRBD2 identical over 14 bases. CDR1 is MNHEY and CDR2 is SMNVEV in the germline V gene (reference sequence). Unmatched junction bases numbered 0, after V lost 3 bases and J lost 2 bases. The CDR3 has 15 residues. CDR3 DNA sequence: TGTGCCAGCAGTTTGGGACTAGCGGGAGCCTACGAGCAGTACTTC. It specifies CASSLGLAGAYEQYF.

This clonotype was detected a few times. The chain employs TRBV12-3 or TRBV12-4 and TRBJ2-7, with D possibly being TRBD1 or TRBD2 (7 bases each). This CDR3 spans 15 amino acids. V was shortened by 5 bases and J by 3 bases, with 17 bases between the two germline ends. As DNA, the CDR3 is TGTGCCAGCAGTCCCCAGGGGGGGGCCCTCTACGAGCAGTACTTC. This codes for CASSPQGGALYEQYF.

This clonotype occurred many times. The chain employs TRBV7-8 and TRBJ2-2, with 7 bases identical to TRBD1. V shed 1 base and J 1 base; nucleotides not matched to a gene: 3. CDR1 and CDR2 from the germline V gene are SGHVS and FQNEAQ. The CDR3 consists of 16 residues. CDR3 loop: CASSLVQGVNTGELFF. For the CDR3, the DNA is TGTGCCAGCAGCTTAGTCCAGGGGGTGAACACCGGGGAGCTGTTTTTT.

This clonotype was counted ten times or more. One junction end disagrees with the germline gene, perhaps due to a read error. This sequence joins TRBV12-3 or TRBV12-4 and TRBJ2-7; 9 bases agree with TRBD1. The CDR3 totals 14 residues. The CDR3 coding sequence is TGTGCCAGCAGCTTAGGGGACAGGGCCTACGAGCAGTACTTC. Encoded protein: CASSLGDRAYEQYF.

This clonotype was picked up many times. The rearrangement links TRBV7-2 to TRBJ1-1; D possibly corresponds to TRBD1 (5 bases). Trimming cost V 3 bases and J 6 bases, with 11 bases left between them. The CDR3 length is 13 residues. Germline V gene lookup returns CDR1 SGHTA and CDR2 FQGNSA. The CDR3 region is CASSFGAGPEAFF. CDR3 DNA sequence: TGTGCCAGCAGCTTCGGCGCGGGACCTGAAGCTTTCTTT.

This chain links TRBV6-2 or TRBV6-3 with TRBJ2-7; TRBD1 or TRBD2 may be the D gene (5 bases each). V lost 2 bases, J lost 3 bases, and 11 bases lay in between. The CDR3 is 14 residues long. Germline assignment: CDR1 MNHEY and CDR2 SVGEGT. CDR3 protein: CASSYGDGGYEQYF. The DNA for the CDR3 is TGTGCCAGCAGTTACGGGGACGGAGGCTACGAGCAGTACTTC.

The sample holds a few counts of this clonotype. The chain recombines TRBV6-2 or TRBV6-3 with TRBJ1-6; 7 bases are a match to TRBD1. Germline V gene lookup returns CDR1 MNHEY and CDR2 SVGEGT. V gave up 0 bases and J gave up 11 bases; unmatched junction bases: 7. CDR3 size: 15 residues. CDR3 region: CASSYSRDSLPPLHF. The DNA for the CDR3 is TGTGCCAGCAGTTACTCCCGGGACAGTCTCCCACCCCTCCACTTT.

This clonotype was seen at least ten times. The V and J genes are TRBV7-8 and TRBJ2-5; maybe TRBD2 (5 bases). Per germline, CDR1 SGHVS and CDR2 FQNEAQ. V lost 3 bases and J 2 bases, leaving 13 bases between the germline ends. The CDR3 has 15 residues. CDR3 sequence reads: CASSLRGWSQETQYF. CDR3 coding DNA: TGTGCCAGCAGCTTGAGAGGGTGGAGTCAAGAGACCCAGTACTTC.

A few counts support this clonotype. V and J are TRBV14 and TRBJ2-7, with D unclear. The CDR3 is 13 amino acids. Germline CDR1 is SGHDN and CDR2 is FVKESK. The V and J ends lost 2 bases and 6 bases respectively, with 11 bases between them. CDR3 in amino acids: CASSQHLLVEQYF. The CDR3 bases are TGTGCCAGCAGCCAACACCTTCTGGTCGAGCAGTACTTC.

V gene TRBV11-2 combines with J gene TRBJ2-3; D remains ambiguous. CDR1 is SGHAT and CDR2 is FQNNGV in the germline V gene. Trimming cost V 2 bases and J 2 bases, with 8 bases left between them. CDR3 length: 14 amino acids. The CDR3 region has the DNA TGTGCCAGCAGCTTACTAGTCCCCACAGATACGCAGTATTTT. Protein product: CASSLLVPTDTQYF. Supplemented by reference TRBV11-2 and TRBJ2-3, the full variable domain reads EAGVAQSPRYKIIEKRQSVAFWCNPISGHATLYWYQQILGQGPKLLIQFQNNGVVDDSQLPKDRFSAERLKGVDSTLKIQPAKLEDSAVYLCASSLLVPTDTQYFGPGTRLTVL.

V usage is TRBV2 and J usage is TRBJ2-2; D remains ambiguous. The CDR3 consists of 13 residues. Looked up from germline, CDR1 is SNHLY and CDR2 is FYNNEI. V lost 8 bases, J lost 1 base, and 8 bases lay in between. In DNA, the CDR3 is TGTGCCAGCGAGTCGGGGAACACCGGGGAGCTGTTTTTT. The encoded protein is CASESGNTGELFF.

The chain couples TRBV12-3 or TRBV12-4 to TRBJ1-1; 8 bases fit TRBD1. The trim removed 8 bases at V and 5 bases at J, leaving 10 bases unmatched. The CDR3 has 14 residues. The chain's CDR3 is CASLQQGAGTEAFF. In DNA form, the CDR3 reads TGTGCCAGCTTACAGCAGGGGGCGGGAACTGAAGCTTTCTTT.

This clonotype was detected a few times. The chain combines TRBV2 with TRBJ1-1, with D possibly being TRBD1 (5 bases). CDR1 is SNHLY, CDR2 FYNNEI, per germline. The CDR3 extends over 15 amino acids. Trimming cost V 6 bases and J 1 base, with 15 bases left between them. The CDR3 here is CASRSRGGWNTEAFF. The CDR3 DNA sequence: TGTGCCAGCAGGTCACGGGGGGGATGGAACACTGAAGCTTTCTTT. Complete variable domain (other parts from reference TRBV2 and TRBJ1-1): EPEVTQTPSHQVTQMGQEVILRCVPISNHLYFYWYRQILGQKVEFLVSFYNNEISEKSEIFDDQFSVERPDGSNFTLKIRSTKLEDSAMYFCASRSRGGWNTEAFFGQGTRLTVV.

This clonotype was recorded at least ten times. This chain joins TRBV20-1 and TRBJ2-1; 10 nucleotides line up with TRBD2. The CDR3 runs 14 residues. Looked up from germline, CDR1 is DFQATT and CDR2 is SNEGSKA (reference sequence). V lost 6 bases and J lost 8; bases outside the gene matches: 10. The DNA of the CDR3 is TGCAGTGCACCTCTAGCGGGAGTATACGATGAGCAGTTCTTC. Translation gives CSAPLAGVYDEQFF.

This chain connects TRBV11-2 to TRBJ2-7; TRBD2 matches 11 bases. V trimming: 6 bases; J trimming: 6 bases; junction bases outside the gene matches: 7. The CDR3 runs 14 residues. CDR1 is SGHAT and CDR2 is FQNNGV in the germline V gene. The CDR3 spells CASRLTSGSIEQYF. The DNA of the CDR3 is TGTGCCAGCAGGCTAACTAGCGGGAGTATCGAGCAGTACTTC.

The gene calls are TRBV28 and TRBJ1-2; TRBD1 might be the D (5 bases). Germline V lookup: CDR1 MDHEN, CDR2 SYDVKM. Trimming took 2 bases from V and 4 from J, leaving 11 bases between them. The CDR3 is 14 amino acids. This CDR3 reads CASSLAPGPYGYTF. CDR3 in DNA: TGTGCCAGCAGTTTAGCCCCAGGGCCCTATGGCTACACCTTC.

Only a few counts were recorded for this clonotype. This chain uses TRBV20-1 with TRBJ2-5; 8 bases are a match to TRBD1. Germline V gene lookup returns CDR1 DFQATT and CDR2 SNEGSKA (reference sequence). CDR3 length equals 13 residues. V gave up 5 bases and J gave up 2 bases; unmatched junction bases: 4. This chain's CDR3 is CSAPTGGQETQYF. The DNA of the CDR3 is TGCAGTGCTCCAACAGGGGGACAAGAGACCCAGTACTTC.

This clonotype was detected ten times or more. The rearrangement links TRBV19 to TRBJ2-1; maybe TRBD2 (5 bases). The CDR3 runs 17 residues. With 5 bases removed from V and 4 bases from J, the gap between germline ends came to 21 bases. From germline, CDR1 is LNHDA and CDR2 SQIVND (reference sequence). For the CDR3, the DNA is TGTGCCAGTAGTGGTGGGCTAGCAGAAGCCTCTTACAATGAGCAGTTCTTC. Protein product: CASSGGLAEASYNEQFF.

The chain's CDR3 is CASSPRGKEGNTIYF. The CDR3 DNA follows: TGTGCCAGCAGCCCGAGAGGGAAGGAGGGAAACACCATATATTTT. The rearrangement uses TRBV7-9 and TRBJ1-3; no clear D. Trimming stripped 5 bases from V and 4 bases from J, with 15 bases between. Germline V gives CDR1 SEHNR, CDR2 FQNEAQ (reference sequence). This CDR3 has 15 amino acids.